The source of this T cell receptor beta chain is a study of shared clonotypes between healthy human individuals. Study-wide results and caveats: Only blood underwent sampling, and tissue repertoires likely differ. When compared with the clonotypes that were shared by all four sorted-subset donors, the non-shared clonotypes turned out to have lower generation probabilities.

In its sample, this clone was seen once. As yet, its antigen is unknown. The CDR3 totals 18 residues. V was clipped by 0 bases and J by 3 bases; unmatched bases: 11. Germline values: CDR1 SGHNT, CDR2 YENEEA. Authors' methods: Junction-only sequences without quality scores were provided by ImmunoSEQ, so filtering was different. Sequencing used immunoSEQ multiplex PCR; TCRdb keeps in-frame clones, though not all of them. V, J and clone size reflect that table, while D and trimming were determined from the DNA. The sample comprises fewer than 850,000 clones, 55% to 75% of which are singletons, and about 1.7% rests with the top ten.

The specimen was memory CD4+ T cells sorted from blood. Subset reported: CD45RA-negative fraction. This rearrangement joins TRBV11-3 to TRBJ2-1, with TRBD2 matching over 7 bases. The sequence was collected from a woman in her thirties in good health. The CDR3 loop is CASSLDHDGGSGYNEQFF. CDR3 DNA: TGTGCCAGCAGCTTAGATCACGACGGCGGGAGCGGCTACAATGAGCAGTTCTTC.